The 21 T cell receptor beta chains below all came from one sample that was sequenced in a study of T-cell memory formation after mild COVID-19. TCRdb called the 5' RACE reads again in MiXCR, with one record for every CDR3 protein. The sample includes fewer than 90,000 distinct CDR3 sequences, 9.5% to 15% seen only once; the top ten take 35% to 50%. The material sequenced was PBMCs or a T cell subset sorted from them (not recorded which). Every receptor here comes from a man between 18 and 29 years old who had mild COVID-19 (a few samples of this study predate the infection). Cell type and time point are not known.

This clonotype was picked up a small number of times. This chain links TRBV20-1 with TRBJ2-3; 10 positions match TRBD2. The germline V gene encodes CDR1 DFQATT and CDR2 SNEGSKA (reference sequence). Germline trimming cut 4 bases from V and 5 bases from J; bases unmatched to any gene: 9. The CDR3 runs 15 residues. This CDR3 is CSATKRGGRGDTQYF. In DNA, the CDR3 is TGCAGTGCTACGAAGCGGGGGGGCAGGGGAGATACGCAGTATTTT.

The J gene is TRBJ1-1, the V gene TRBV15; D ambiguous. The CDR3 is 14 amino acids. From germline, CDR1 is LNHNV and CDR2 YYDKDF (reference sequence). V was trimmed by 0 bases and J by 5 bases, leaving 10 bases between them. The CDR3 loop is CATSRDYSGTEAFF. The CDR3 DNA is TGTGCCACCAGCAGAGATTACTCCGGAACTGAAGCTTTCTTT.

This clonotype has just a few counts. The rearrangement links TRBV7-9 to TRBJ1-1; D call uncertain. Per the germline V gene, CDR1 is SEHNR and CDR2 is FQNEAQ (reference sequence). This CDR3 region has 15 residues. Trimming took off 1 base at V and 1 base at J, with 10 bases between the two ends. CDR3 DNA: TGTGCCAGCAGCTTAGGATATGGTGAGAACACTGAAGCTTTCTTT. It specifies CASSLGYGENTEAFF.

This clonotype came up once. The CDR3 nucleotides read TGCAGTGCCGTGGGAACAGGGTCCCACGAGCAGTACGTC. This sequence encodes CSAVGTGSHEQYV. This chain links TRBV20-1 with TRBJ2-7; a weak D match, TRBD1 (6 bases). The CDR3 has 13 amino acids. Trimming left V 6 bases short and J 5 bases short, with 17 bases between. The germline CDR1 and CDR2 sequences are DFQATT and SNEGSKA (reference sequence).

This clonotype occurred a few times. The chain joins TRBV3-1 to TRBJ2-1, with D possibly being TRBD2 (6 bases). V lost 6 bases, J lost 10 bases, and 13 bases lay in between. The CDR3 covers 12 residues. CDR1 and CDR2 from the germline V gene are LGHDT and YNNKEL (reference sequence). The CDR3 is CASRQTSREQFF. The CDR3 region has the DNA TGTGCCAGCAGACAAACTAGCCGGGAGCAGTTCTTC.

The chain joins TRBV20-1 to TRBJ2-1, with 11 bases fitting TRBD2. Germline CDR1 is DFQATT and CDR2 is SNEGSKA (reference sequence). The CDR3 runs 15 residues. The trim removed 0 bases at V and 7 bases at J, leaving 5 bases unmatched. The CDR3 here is CSARDRTSGQNEQFF. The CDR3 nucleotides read TGCAGTGCTAGAGACCGGACTAGCGGGCAAAATGAGCAGTTCTTC.

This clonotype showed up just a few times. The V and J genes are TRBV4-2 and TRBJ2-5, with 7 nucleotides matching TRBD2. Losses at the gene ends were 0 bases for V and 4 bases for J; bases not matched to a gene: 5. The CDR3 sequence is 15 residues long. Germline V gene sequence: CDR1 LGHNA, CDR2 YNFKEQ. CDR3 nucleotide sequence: TGTGCCAGCAGCCAAGACCCGGGGAGGGGAGAGACCCAGTACTTC. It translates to CASSQDPGRGETQYF.

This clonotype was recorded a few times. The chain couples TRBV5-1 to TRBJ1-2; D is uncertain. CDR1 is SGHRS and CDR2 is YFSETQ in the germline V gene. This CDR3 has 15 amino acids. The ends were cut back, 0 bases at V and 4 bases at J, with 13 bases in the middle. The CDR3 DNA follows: TGCGCCAGCAGCTTGGATGGGGTGGGTAGCTATGGCTACACCTTC. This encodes CASSLDGVGSYGYTF.

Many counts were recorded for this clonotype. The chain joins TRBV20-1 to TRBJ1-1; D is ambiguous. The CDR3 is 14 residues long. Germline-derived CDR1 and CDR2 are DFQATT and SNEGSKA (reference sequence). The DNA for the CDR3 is TGCAGGCCAAAGCGGGAGCTCATGAACACTGAAGCTTTCTTT. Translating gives CRPKRELMNTEAFF.

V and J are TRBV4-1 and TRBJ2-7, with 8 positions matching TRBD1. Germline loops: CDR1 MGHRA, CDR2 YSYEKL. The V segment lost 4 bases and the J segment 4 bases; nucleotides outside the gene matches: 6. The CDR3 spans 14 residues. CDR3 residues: CASSPRTGSYEQYV. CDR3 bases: TGCGCCAGCAGCCCAAGGACAGGGTCTTACGAGCAGTACGTC.

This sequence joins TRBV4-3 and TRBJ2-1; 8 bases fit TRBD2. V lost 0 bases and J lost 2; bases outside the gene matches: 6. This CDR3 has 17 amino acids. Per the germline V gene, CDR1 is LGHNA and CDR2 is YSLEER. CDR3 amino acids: CASSQDTGGGPYNEQFF. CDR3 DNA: TGCGCCAGCAGCCAAGATACCGGCGGGGGGCCCTACAATGAGCAGTTCTTC.

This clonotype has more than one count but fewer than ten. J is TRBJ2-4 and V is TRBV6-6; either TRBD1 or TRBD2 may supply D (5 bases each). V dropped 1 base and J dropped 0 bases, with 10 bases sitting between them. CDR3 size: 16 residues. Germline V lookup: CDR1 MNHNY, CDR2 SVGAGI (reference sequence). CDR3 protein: CASSYFGDPAKNIQYF. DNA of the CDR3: TGTGCCAGCAGTTACTTCGGGGACCCAGCCAAAAACATTCAGTACTTC.

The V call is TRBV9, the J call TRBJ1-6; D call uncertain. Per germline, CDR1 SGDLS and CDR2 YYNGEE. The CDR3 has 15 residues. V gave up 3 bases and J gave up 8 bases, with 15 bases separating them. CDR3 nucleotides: TGTGCCAGCAGCGAACGAAAGGGCGGGGATTCACCCCTCCACTTT. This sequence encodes CASSERKGGDSPLHF.

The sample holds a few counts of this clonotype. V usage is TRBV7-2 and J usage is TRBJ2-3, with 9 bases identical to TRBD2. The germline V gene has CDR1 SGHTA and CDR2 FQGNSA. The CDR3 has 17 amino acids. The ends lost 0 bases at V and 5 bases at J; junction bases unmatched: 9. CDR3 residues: CASSLAFGGGAEDTQYF. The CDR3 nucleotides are TGTGCCAGCAGCTTAGCATTTGGCGGGGGGGCCGAAGATACGCAGTATTTT.

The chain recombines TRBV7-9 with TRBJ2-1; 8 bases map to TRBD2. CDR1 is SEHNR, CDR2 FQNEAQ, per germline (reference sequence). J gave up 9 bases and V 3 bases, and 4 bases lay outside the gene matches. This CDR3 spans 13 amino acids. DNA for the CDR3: TGTGCCAGCAGCTTTCGGGGGGGGCCTGAGCAGTTCTTC. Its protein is CASSFRGGPEQFF.

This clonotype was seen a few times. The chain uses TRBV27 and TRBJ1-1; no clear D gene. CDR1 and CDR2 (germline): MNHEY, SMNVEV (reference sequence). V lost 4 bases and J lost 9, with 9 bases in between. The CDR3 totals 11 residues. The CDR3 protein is CASSSPRKAFF. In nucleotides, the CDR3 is TGTGCCAGCAGTTCCCCTCGGAAAGCTTTCTTT.

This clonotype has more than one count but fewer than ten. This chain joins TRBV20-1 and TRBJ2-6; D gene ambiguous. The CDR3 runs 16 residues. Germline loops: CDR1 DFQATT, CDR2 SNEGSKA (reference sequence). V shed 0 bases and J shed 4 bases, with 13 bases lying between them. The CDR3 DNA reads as TGCAGTGCTAGAGATTTGTCGGTGCCCGGGGCCAACGTCCTGACTTTC. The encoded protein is CSARDLSVPGANVLTF.

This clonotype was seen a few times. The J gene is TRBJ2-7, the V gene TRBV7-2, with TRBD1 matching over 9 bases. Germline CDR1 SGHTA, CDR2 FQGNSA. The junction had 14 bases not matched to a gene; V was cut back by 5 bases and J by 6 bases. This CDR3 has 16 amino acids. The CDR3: CASSQSWGQGKGEQYF. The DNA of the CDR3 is TGTGCCAGCAGCCAATCCTGGGGACAGGGTAAAGGCGAGCAGTACTTC.

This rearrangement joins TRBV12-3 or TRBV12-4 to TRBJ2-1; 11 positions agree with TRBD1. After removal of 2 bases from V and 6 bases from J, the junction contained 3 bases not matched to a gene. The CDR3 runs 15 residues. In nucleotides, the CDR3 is TGTGCCAGCAGTTTAACCGGGACAGGGGGCAATGAGCAGTTCTTC. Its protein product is CASSLTGTGGNEQFF.

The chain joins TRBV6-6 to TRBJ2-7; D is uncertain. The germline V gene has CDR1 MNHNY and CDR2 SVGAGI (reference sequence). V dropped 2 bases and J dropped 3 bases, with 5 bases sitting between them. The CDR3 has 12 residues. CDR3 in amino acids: CASSYTVYEQYF. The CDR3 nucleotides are TGTGCCAGCAGTTACACAGTCTACGAGCAGTACTTC.

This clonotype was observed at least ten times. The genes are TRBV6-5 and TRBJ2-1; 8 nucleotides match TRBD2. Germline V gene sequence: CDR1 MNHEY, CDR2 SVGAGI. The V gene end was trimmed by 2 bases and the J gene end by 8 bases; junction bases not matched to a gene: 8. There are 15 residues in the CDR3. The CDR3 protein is CASSYAHGGVDEQFF. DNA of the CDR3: TGTGCCAGCAGTTACGCCCACGGGGGGGTCGATGAGCAGTTCTTC.